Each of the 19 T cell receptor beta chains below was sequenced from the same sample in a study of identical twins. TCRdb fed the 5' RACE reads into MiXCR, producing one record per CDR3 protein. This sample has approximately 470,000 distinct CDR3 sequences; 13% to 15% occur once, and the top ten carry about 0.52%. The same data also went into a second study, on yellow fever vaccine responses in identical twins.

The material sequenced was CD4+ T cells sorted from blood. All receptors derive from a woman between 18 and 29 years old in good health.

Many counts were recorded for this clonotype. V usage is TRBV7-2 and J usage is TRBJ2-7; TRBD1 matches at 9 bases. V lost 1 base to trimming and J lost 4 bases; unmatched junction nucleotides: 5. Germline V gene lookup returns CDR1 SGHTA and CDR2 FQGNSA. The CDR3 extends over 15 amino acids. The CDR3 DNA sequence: TGTGCCAGCAGCTTAGAGGGGACAGGGCCGTACGAGCAGTACTTC. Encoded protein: CASSLEGTGPYEQYF.

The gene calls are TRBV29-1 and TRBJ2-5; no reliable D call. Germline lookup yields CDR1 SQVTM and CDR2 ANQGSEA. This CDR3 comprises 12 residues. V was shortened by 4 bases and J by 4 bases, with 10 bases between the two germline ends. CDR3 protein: CSVVGRAETQYF. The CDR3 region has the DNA TGCAGCGTTGTAGGACGGGCAGAGACCCAGTACTTC.

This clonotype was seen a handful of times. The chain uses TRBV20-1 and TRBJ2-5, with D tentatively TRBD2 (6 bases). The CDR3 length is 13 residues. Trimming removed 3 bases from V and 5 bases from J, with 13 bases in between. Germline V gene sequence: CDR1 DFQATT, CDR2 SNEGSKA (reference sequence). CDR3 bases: TGCAGTGCTAGTATCCTAGGAGGGGAGACCCAGTACTTC. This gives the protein CSASILGGETQYF.

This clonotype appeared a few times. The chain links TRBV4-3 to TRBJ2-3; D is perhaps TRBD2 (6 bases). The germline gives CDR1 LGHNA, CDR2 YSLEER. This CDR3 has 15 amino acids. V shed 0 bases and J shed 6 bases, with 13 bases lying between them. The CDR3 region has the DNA TGCGCCAGCAGCCAAGAGGGGTGGGGGAGGGATACGCAGTATTTT. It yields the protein CASSQEGWGRDTQYF.

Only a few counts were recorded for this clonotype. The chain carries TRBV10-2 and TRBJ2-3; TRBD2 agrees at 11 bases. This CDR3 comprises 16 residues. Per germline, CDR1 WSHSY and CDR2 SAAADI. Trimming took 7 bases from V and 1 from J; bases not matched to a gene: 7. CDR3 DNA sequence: TGCGCCAGCAAACGAGGGACTAGCGGCCGCACAGATACGCAGTATTTT. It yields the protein CASKRGTSGRTDTQYF.

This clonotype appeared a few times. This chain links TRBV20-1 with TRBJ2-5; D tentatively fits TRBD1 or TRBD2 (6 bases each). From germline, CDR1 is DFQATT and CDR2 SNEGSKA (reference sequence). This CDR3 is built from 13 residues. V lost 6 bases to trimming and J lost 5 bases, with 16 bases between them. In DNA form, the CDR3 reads TGCAGTGCCCTACGGGGGCGCGGGGAGACCCAGTACTTC. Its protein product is CSALRGRGETQYF.

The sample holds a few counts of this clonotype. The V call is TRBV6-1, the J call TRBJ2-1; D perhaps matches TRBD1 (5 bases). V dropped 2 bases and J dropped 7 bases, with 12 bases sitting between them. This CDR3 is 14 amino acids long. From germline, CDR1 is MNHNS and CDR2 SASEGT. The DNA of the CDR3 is TGTGCCAGCAGTGAAAGGCAGGGAAAAAATGAGCAGTTCTTC. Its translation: CASSERQGKNEQFF.

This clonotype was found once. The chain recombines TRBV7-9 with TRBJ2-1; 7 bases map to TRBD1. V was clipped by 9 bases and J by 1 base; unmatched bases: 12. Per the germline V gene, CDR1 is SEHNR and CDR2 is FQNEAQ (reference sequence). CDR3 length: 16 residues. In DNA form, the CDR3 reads TGTGCCAGGAGCCCCGCCCCGGGACAGTCCTACAATGAGCAGTTCTTC. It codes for CARSPAPGQSYNEQFF.

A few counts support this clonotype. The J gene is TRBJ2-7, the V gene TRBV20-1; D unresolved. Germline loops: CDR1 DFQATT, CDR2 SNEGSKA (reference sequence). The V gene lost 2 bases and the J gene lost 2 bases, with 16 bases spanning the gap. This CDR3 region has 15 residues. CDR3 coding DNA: TGCAGTGCTAGACCCTTGACTCTCAGCCCCTACGAGCAGTACTTC. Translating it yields CSARPLTLSPYEQYF.

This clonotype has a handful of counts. DNA of the CDR3: TGCAGTGCTAGTGGTAGGAATCTAGCGGGAGACCAGTTCTTC. Protein sequence: CSASGRNLAGDQFF. The chain uses TRBV20-1 and TRBJ2-1; 10 bases map to TRBD2. V lost 3 bases to trimming and J lost 13 bases; unmatched junction nucleotides: 12. The CDR3 is made up of 14 amino acids. Germline loops: CDR1 DFQATT, CDR2 SNEGSKA (reference sequence).

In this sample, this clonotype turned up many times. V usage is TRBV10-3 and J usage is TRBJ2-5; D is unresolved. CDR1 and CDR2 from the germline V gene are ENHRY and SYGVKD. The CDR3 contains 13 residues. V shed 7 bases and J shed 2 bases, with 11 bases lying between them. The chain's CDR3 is CAIKSQIQETQYF. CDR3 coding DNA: TGTGCCATCAAAAGCCAGATACAAGAGACCCAGTACTTC.

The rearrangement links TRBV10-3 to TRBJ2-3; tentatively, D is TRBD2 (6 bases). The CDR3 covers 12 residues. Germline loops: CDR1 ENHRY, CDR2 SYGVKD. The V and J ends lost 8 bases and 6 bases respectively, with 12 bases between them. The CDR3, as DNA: TGTGCCATCGGGCGGGAAGAGGATACGCAGTATTTT. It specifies CAIGREEDTQYF.

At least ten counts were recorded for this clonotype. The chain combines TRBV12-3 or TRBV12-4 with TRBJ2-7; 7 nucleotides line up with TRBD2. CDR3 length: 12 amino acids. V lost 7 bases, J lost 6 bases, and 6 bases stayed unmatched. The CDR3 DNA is TGTGCCAGCACCGCGGGGGTGGTCGAGCAGTACTTC. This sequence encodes CASTAGVVEQYF.

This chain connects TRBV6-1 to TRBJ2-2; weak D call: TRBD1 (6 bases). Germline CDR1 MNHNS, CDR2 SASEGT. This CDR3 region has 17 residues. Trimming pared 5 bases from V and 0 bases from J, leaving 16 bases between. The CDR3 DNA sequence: TGTGCCAGCAGTCCAACAAATACAGGGCCGAACACCGGGGAGCTGTTTTTT. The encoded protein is CASSPTNTGPNTGELFF.

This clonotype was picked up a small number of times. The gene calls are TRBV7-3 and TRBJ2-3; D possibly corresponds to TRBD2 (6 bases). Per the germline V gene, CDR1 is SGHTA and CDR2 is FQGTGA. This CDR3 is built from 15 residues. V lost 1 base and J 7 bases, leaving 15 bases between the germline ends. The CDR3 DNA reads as TGTGCCAGCAGCTTAAGGGACTCTGGGGGATATACGCAGTATTTT. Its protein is CASSLRDSGGYTQYF.

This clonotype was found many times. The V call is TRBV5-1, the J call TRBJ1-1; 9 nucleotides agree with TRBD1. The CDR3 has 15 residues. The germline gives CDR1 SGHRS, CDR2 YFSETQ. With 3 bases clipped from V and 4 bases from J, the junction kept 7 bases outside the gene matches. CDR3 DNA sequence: TGCGCCAGCAGCTACACCGGGACAGGGTCCACTGAAGCTTTCTTT. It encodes CASSYTGTGSTEAFF.

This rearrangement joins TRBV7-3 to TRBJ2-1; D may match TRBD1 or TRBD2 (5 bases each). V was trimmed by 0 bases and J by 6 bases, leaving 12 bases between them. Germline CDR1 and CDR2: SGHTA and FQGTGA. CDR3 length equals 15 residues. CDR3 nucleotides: TGTGCCAGCAGCTTAACTGGCTATGGGGGCAATGAGCAGTTCTTC. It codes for CASSLTGYGGNEQFF.

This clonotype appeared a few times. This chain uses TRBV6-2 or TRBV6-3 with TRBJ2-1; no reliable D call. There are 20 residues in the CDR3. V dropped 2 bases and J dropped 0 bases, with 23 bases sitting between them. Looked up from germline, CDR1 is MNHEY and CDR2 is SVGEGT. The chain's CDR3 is CASSYVSGRFIASSYNEQFF. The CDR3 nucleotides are TGTGCCAGCAGTTACGTGTCAGGCAGGTTCATCGCGAGCTCCTACAATGAGCAGTTCTTC.

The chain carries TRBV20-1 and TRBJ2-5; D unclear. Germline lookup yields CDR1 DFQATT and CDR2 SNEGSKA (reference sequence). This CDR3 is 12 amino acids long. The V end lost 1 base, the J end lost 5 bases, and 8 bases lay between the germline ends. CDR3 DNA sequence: TGCAGTGCTAGAGTGGGCTGGGAGACCCAGTACTTC. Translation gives CSARVGWETQYF.